Listed below are T cell receptor beta chains from one sample, sequenced in a study of OX40 agonist ivuxolimab in advanced cancers. Sequencing used immunoSEQ multiplex PCR; TCRdb keeps in-frame clones, though not all of them. The data show about 76,000 clones, around four fifths seen once. Material: CD4+ or CD8+ T cells sorted from blood, obtained in a trial of the OX40 agonist ivuxolimab. All receptors derive from an adult with an advanced solid tumor such as melanoma, head and neck, liver or kidney cancer. Each CDR3 is given with its conserved first and last residue. A D gene is named only where the DNA matches it firmly. The size field is filled for only some rows; it gives once, few, many or a size class.

TRBJ1-1	-	-	TRBV5-1	TGCGCCAGCAGCCCCTCGACCGGGGGGACTGAAGCTTTCTTT	CASSPSTGGTEAFF
TRBJ2-1	-	TRBD2	TRBV6-5	TGTGCCAGCTTCCAGCGGGGGGGCTCCTACAATGAGCAGTTCTTC	CASFQRGGSYNEQFF
TRBJ1-2	once	-	TRBV6-5	TGTGCCAGCAGTTGGGGGGGTCCCTCGAGGCGTAATGGCTACACCTTC	CASSWGGPSRRNGYTF
TRBJ1-1	-	-	TRBV5-1	TGCGCCAGCAGTCCCGACCAGAACACTGAAGCTTTCTTT	CASSPDQNTEAFF
TRBJ2-2	-	TRBD1	TRBV30	TGTTCCGGGACAGGATTTTTGTCCGGGGAGCTGTTTTTT	CSGTGFLSGELFF
TRBJ2-5	-	-	TRBV5-1	TGCGCCAGCAGCTTGGGCACAGGACAAGAGACCCAGTACTTC	CASSLGTGQETQYF
TRBJ1-2	-	-	TRBV6-5	TGTGCCAGCAGTTATCAGGGAATAGTGTCACATGGCTACACCTTC	CASSYQGIVSHGYTF
TRBJ1-2	few	TRBD1	TRBV19	TGTGCCAGTAGTGCTATGACAGGGTTCTATGGCTACACCTTC	CASSAMTGFYGYTF
TRBJ2-7	-	-	TRBV27	TGTGCCAGCAGTCCTCGGGCTACAATAAATCGCGAGCAGTACTTC	CASSPRATINREQYF
TRBJ1-2	-	-	TRBV7-2	TGTGCCAGCAGCTTAGGGACCCACAGGGCTGGCTACACCTTC	CASSLGTHRAGYTF
TRBJ2-5	-	-	TRBV7-2	TGTGCCAGCACCCCTGGGGTCCGGGAGACCCAGTACTTC	CASTPGVRETQYF
TRBJ2-2	-	-	TRBV2	TGTGCCAGCAGCATACAGGGTAGTGCCGGGGAGCTGTTTTTT	CASSIQGSAGELFF
TRBJ2-7	-	TRBD1	TRBV5-1	TGCGCCAGCAGCTTGGGGACAGGGGGTTCCTACGAGCAGTACTTC	CASSLGTGGSYEQYF
TRBJ2-1	once	TRBD2	TRBV28	TGTGCCAGCAGTTTCAGATCTAGCGGGACAAATGAGCAGTTCTTC	CASSFRSSGTNEQFF
TRBJ2-1	-	-	TRBV28	TGTGCCAGCAGGCTCCCCCAGGGCACCTACAATGAGCAGTTCTTC	CASRLPQGTYNEQFF
TRBJ2-5	-	-	TRBV6-6	TGTGCCAGCAGTTACCGGGGGAGTCAAGAGACCCAGTACTTC	CASSYRGSQETQYF
TRBJ2-3	-	TRBD1	TRBV7-3	TGTGCCAGCAGCTCATACAGGGGTTATACGCAGTATTTT	CASSSYRGYTQYF
TRBJ1-4	-	-	TRBV7-6	TGTGCCAGCAGCTTAGTAGGGGCTAATGAAAAACTGTTTTTT	CASSLVGANEKLFF
TRBJ2-2	-	TRBD1	TRBV19	TGTGCCAGTAGTATTGGGACAGGGAACACCGGGGAGCTGTTTTTT	CASSIGTGNTGELFF
TRBJ1-5	-	-	TRBV10-1	TGCGCCAGCAGTGAGTCGAAGGTTAGCCCGGGGGACAATCAGCCCCAGCATTTT	CASSESKVSPGDNQPQHF
TRBJ1-4	-	-	TRBV6-5	TGTGCCAGCAGTTACTCGACCAGTGGAAAACTGTTTTTT	CASSYSTSGKLFF
TRBJ1-1	-	-	TRBV4-1	TGCGCCAGCAGCGCCCGGACAGTGAACACTGAAGCTTTCTTT	CASSARTVNTEAFF
TRBJ2-2	once	-	TRBV27	TGTGCCAGCAGTTCTAGCGATCGCACCGGGGAGCTGTTTTTT	CASSSSDRTGELFF
TRBJ2-5	-	TRBD2	TRBV18	TGTGCCAGCTCCTCTTTAGCGGGAGCGGGTGAGACCCAGTACTTC	CASSSLAGAGETQYF
TRBJ1-5	-	TRBD1	TRBV4-2	TGTGCCAGCAGCCAAGATGCAGGGGGCCCTCAGCCCCAGCATTTT	CASSQDAGGPQPQHF
TRBJ2-1	-	-	TRBV9	TGTGCCAGCAGCGTAGCAGGGACTTCCTACAATGAGCAGTTCTTC	CASSVAGTSYNEQFF
TRBJ2-2	once	-	TRBV19	TGTGCCAGTAAGTCGGGTTCCCAATTGAACACCGGGGAGCTGTTTTTT	CASKSGSQLNTGELFF
TRBJ1-4	-	-	TRBV6-5	TGTGCCAGCAGTTACCGACCTAATGAAAAACTGTTTTTT	CASSYRPNEKLFF
TRBJ1-6	-	-	TRBV30	TGTGCCTGGAGTGTACCTGGTAGGGAACGGTCACCCCTCCACTTT	CAWSVPGRERSPLHF
TRBJ2-5	once	TRBD2	TRBV28	TGTGCCAGCAGTTTATGGACTAGCGGGGGGATTACGGAGACCCAGTACTTC	CASSLWTSGGITETQYF
TRBJ1-6	-	-	TRBV6-1	TGTGCCAGCACAGGGAGCTCCTATAATTCACCCCTCCACTTT	CASTGSSYNSPLHF
TRBJ1-5	once	TRBD1	TRBV28	TGTGCCAGCAGTCTCAGGGGGCTGGGTAATCAGCCCCAGCATTTT	CASSLRGLGNQPQHF
TRBJ1-1	-	-	TRBV2	TGTGCCAGCAGCCCGGACAGTCGTCACACTGAAGCTTTCTTT	CASSPDSRHTEAFF
TRBJ2-5	once	TRBD1	TRBV6-5	TGTGCCACCGGGACAGGGGCGGGGGAGACCCAGTACTTC	CATGTGAGETQYF
TRBJ2-1	-	TRBD2	TRBV25-1	TGTGCCAGCAGTGGGGGGGGAAGGGGACTAGCCAATGAGCAGTTCTTC	CASSGGGRGLANEQFF
TRBJ2-2	medium-sized	-	TRBV7-2	TGTGCCAGCAGATCGGCGCCGCGGGCGAACACCGGGGAGCTGTTTTTT	CASRSAPRANTGELFF
TRBJ2-3	-	-	TRBV19	TGTGCCAGTAGTTCCTCAGACTTGGACCTCGGGGATACGCAGTATTTT	CASSSSDLDLGDTQYF
TRBJ2-7	-	-	TRBV7-2	TGTGCCAGCAGCTTAGACCCAGGCTACTCCTACGAGCAGTACTTC	CASSLDPGYSYEQYF
TRBJ2-6	once	-	TRBV7-2	TGTGCCAGCAGCCGAAGGAATTCTGGGGCCAACGTCCTGACTTTC	CASSRRNSGANVLTF
TRBJ2-1	-	-	TRBV6-1	TGTGCCAGCAGGGTAGCGGACTACAATGAGCAGTTCTTC	CASRVADYNEQFF
TRBJ1-4	-	TRBD1	TRBV28	TGTGCCAGCAACAGACAGGGTGAAAAACTGTTTTTT	CASNRQGEKLFF
TRBJ2-7	-	TRBD2	TRBV7-2	TGTGCCAGCAGCTCCGATTCAACTACGGGGGGTTACGAGCAGTACTTC	CASSSDSTTGGYEQYF
TRBJ1-2	-	TRBD1	TRBV11-2	TGTGCCAGCAGCACGGGGACAGAGATGAGCTACACCTTC	CASSTGTEMSYTF
TRBJ2-2	-	-	TRBV25-1	TGTGCCAGCAGGGGGGGGCGAGACACCGGGGAGCTGTTTTTT	CASRGGRDTGELFF
TRBJ1-1	-	-	TRBV7-3	TGTGCCAGCAGACGGGTTGGGGTGAGCACTGAAGCTTTCTTT	CASRRVGVSTEAFF
TRBJ1-5	-	-	TRBV6-6	TGTGCCAGCAGTTCCCAAGGCAATCAGCCCCAGCATTTT	CASSSQGNQPQHF
TRBJ2-6	-	-	TRBV18	TGTGCCAGCTCACCATGGGACGGAACAACTGGGGCCAACGTCCTGACTTTC	CASSPWDGTTGANVLTF
TRBJ2-7	-	TRBD2	TRBV18	TGTGCCAGCTCACGTATGGGGACTAGCAGCTACGAGCAGTACTTC	CASSRMGTSSYEQYF
TRBJ1-3	-	-	TRBV7-8	TGTGCCAGCAGCTTAGTCGGGGTGGGAGTAGGGTCTGGAAACACCATATATTTT	CASSLVGVGVGSGNTIYF
TRBJ2-2	few	-	TRBV1	TGCACCAGCAGCCAAGATAAATCTCACTCAACCGGGGAGCTGTTTTTT	CTSSQDKSHSTGELFF
TRBJ1-2	-	-	TRBV6-1	TGTGCCAGCAGTCTAAACAGGGTAGCTAACTATGGCTACACCTTC	CASSLNRVANYGYTF
TRBJ1-2	-	-	TRBV4-1	TGCGCCAGCAGCCAAGAATCGATGAGGGTCTCCAGGGGATTGGACTATGGCTACACCTTC	CASSQESMRVSRGLDYGYTF